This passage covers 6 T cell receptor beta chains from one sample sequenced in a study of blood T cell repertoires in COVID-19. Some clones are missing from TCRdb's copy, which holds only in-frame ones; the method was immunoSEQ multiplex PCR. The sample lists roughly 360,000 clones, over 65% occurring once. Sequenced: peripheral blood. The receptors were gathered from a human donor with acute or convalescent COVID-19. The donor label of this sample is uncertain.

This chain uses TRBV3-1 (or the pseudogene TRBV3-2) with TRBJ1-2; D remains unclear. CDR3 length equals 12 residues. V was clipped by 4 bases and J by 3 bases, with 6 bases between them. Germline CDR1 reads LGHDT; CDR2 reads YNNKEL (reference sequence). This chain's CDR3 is CASSRVDYGYTF. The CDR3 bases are TGTGCCAGCAGCCGCGTAGACTATGGCTACACCTTC.

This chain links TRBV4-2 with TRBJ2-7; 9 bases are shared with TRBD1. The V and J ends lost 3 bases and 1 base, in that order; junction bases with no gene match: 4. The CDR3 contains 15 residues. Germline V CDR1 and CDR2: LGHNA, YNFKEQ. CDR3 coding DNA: TGTGCCAGCAGCCACGACAGGGGGAAATCCTACGAGCAGTACTTC. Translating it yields CASSHDRGKSYEQYF.

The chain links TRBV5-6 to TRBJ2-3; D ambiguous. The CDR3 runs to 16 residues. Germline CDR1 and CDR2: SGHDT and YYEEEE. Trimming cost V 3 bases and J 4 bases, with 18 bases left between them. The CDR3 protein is CASSWRPRKSADTQYF. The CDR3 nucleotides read TGTGCCAGCAGCTGGAGACCTAGGAAATCGGCAGATACGCAGTATTTT.

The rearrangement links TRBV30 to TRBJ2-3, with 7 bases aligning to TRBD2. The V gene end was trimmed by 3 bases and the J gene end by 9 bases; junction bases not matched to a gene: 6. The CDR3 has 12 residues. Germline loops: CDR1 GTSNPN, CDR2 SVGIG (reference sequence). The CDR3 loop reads CAWSTGGGTQYF. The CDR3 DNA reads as TGTGCCTGGAGCACTGGCGGGGGAACGCAGTATTTT.

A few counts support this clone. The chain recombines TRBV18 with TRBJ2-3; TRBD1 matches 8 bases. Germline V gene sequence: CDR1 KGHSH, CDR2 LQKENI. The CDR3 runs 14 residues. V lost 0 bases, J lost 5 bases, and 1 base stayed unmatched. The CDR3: CASSPPGQGDTQYF. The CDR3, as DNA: TGTGCCAGCTCACCACCCGGACAGGGAGATACGCAGTATTTT.

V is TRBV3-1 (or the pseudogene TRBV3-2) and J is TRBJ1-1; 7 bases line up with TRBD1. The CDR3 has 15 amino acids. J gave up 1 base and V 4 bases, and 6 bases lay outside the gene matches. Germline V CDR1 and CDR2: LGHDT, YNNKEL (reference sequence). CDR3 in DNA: TGTGCCAGCAGCCCTCGACAGGGTGGGAACACTGAAGCTTTCTTT. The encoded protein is CASSPRQGGNTEAFF.